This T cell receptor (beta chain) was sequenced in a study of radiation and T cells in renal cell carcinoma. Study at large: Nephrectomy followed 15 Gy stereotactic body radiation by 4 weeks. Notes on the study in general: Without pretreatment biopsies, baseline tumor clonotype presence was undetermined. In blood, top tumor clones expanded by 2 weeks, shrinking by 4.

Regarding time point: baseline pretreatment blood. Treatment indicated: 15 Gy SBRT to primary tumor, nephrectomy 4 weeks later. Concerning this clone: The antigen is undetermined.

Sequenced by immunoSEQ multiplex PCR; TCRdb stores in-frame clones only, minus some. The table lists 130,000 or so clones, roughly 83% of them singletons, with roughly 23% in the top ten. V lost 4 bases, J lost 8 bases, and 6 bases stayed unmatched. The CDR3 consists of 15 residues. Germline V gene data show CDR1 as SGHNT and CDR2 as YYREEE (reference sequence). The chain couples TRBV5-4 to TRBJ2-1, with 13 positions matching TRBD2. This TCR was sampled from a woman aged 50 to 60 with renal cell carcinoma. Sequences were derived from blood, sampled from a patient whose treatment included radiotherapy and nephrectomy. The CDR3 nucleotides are TGTGCCAGCAGCCTAGGACTAGCGGGGGTGGATGAGCAGTTCTTC. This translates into CASSLGLAGVDEQFF.